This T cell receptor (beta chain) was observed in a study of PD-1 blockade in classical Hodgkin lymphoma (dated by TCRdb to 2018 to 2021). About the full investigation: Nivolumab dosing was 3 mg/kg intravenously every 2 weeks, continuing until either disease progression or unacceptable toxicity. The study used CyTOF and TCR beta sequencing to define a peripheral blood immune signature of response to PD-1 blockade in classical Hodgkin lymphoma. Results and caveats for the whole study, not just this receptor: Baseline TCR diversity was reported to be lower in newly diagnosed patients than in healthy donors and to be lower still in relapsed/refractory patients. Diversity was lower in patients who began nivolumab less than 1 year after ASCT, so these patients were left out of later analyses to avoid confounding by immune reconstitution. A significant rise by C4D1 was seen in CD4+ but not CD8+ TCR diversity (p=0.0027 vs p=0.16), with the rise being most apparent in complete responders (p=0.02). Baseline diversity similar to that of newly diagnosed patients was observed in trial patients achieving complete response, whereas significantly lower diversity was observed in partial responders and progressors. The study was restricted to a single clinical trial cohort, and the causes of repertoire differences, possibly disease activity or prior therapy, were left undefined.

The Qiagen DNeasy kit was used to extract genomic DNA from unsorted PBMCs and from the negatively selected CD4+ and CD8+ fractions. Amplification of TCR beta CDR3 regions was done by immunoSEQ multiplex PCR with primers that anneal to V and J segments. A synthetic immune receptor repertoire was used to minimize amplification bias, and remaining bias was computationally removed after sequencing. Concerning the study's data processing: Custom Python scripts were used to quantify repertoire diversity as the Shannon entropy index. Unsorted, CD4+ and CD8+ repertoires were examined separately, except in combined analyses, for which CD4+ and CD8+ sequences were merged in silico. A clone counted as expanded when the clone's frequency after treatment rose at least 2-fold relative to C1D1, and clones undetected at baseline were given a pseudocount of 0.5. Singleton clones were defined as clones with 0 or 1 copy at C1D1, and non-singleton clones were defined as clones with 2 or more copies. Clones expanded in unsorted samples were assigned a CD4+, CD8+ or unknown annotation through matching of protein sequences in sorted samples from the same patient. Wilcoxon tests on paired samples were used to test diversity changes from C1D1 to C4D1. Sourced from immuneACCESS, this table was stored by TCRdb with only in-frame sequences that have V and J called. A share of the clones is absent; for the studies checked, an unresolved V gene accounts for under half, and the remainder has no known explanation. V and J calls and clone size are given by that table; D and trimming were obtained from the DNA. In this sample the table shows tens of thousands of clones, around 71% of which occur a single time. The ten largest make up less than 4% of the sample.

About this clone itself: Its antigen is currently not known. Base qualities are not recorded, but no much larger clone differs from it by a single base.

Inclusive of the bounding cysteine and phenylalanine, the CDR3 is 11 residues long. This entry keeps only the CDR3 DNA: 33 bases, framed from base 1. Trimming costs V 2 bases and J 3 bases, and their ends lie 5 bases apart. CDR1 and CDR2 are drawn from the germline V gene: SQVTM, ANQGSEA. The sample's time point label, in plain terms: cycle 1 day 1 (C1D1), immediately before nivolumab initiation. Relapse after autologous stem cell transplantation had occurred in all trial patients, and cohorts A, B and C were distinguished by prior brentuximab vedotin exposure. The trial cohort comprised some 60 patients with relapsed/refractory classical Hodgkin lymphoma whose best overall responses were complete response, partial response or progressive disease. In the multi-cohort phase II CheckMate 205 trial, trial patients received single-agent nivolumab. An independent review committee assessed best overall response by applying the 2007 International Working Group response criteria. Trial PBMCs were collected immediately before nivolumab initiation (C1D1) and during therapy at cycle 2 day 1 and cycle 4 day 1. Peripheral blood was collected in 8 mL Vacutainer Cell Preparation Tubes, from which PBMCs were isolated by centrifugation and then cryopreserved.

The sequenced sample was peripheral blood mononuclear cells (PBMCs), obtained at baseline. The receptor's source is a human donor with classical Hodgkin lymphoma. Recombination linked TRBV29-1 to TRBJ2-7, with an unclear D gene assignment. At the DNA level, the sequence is TGCAGCGTTGAAACCGTCTACGAGCAGTACTTC. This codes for CSVETVYEQYF.